Following are 19 T cell receptor beta chains from one sample sequenced in a study of blood T cells in healthy people across ages. Through a sample-barcoded 5' primer and a J-beta primer mix, a second PCR was run for about 6 to 11 cycles. Using its own MiXCR run on the 5' RACE reads, TCRdb lists one record per CDR3 protein. The profile shows about 970,000 distinct CDR3 sequences, approximately 50% of them singletons. Sequenced sample: blood. Receptor source: a woman aged 55-69 years in good health.

The sample holds a few counts of this clonotype. J is TRBJ2-7 and V is TRBV13, with a tentative D call TRBD2 (6 bases). Germline V CDR1 and CDR2: PRHDT, FYEKMQ (reference sequence). With 6 bases removed from V and 5 bases from J, the gap between germline ends came to 17 bases. The CDR3 runs 14 residues. CDR3 amino acids: CASRLRVWGDEQYF. The DNA for the CDR3 is TGTGCCAGCAGACTTAGGGTATGGGGGGACGAGCAGTACTTC.

The chain has TRBV27 and TRBJ2-2; 10 bases agree with TRBD2. With 5 bases clipped from V and 6 bases from J, the junction kept 12 bases outside the gene matches. Germline assignment: CDR1 MNHEY and CDR2 SMNVEV (reference sequence). This CDR3 region has 17 residues. The CDR3 DNA is TGTGCCAGCAGTCAACTACTAGCGGGGATACTTCCCGGGGAGCTGTTTTTT. This codes for CASSQLLAGILPGELFF.

The chain is built from TRBV7-8 and TRBJ2-3; maybe TRBD1 (6 bases). Germline V gene sequence: CDR1 SGHVS, CDR2 FQNEAQ. V lost 5 bases to trimming and J lost 6 bases, with 18 bases between them. The CDR3 is 15 residues long. CDR3 DNA: TGTGCCAGCAGCGTTGGGGGCCTCGAGTCGGATACGCAGTATTTT. Protein product: CASSVGGLESDTQYF.

This chain joins TRBV9 and TRBJ2-2; D may be TRBD1 or TRBD2 (5 bases each). The V end was cut by 5 bases, the J end by 6 bases, with 20 bases between. This CDR3 comprises 16 residues. Germline V gene data show CDR1 as SGDLS and CDR2 as YYNGEE. This CDR3 is CASRRFKRGLPGELFF. The DNA for the CDR3 is TGTGCCAGCAGGCGGTTCAAGAGGGGCTTACCCGGGGAGCTGTTTTTT. Looking up the rest from reference TRBV9 and TRBJ2-2 gives the full variable domain: DSGVTQTPKHLITATGQRVTLRCSPRSGDLSVYWYQQSLDQGLQFLIQYYNGEERAKGNILERFSAQQFPDLHSELNLSSLELGDSALYFCASRRFKRGLPGELFFGEGSRLTVL.

The CDR3 region is CASSQSVPGTQYF. CDR3 in DNA: TGCGCCAGCAGCCAATCAGTCCCGGGTACGCAGTATTTT. The chain carries TRBV4-3 and TRBJ2-3; D call uncertain. The CDR3 loop spans 13 amino acids. The germline V gene has CDR1 LGHNA and CDR2 YSLEER. V was clipped by 2 bases and J by 8 bases, with 11 bases between them.

The V and J genes are TRBV20-1 and TRBJ2-1; 8 bases are a match to TRBD1. The V and J ends lost 2 bases and 4 bases, in that order; junction bases with no gene match: 4. This CDR3 spans 14 amino acids. CDR1 is DFQATT, CDR2 SNEGSKA, per germline (reference sequence). CDR3 residues: CSARQGASYNEQFF. In DNA form, the CDR3 reads TGCAGTGCTAGACAGGGGGCGAGTTACAATGAGCAGTTCTTC.

This chain links TRBV29-1 with TRBJ2-7; D gene ambiguous. Trimming took 8 bases from V and 2 from J, leaving 13 bases between them. Germline V gene data show CDR1 as SQVTM and CDR2 as ANQGSEA. The CDR3 is made up of 12 amino acids. CDR3 protein: CSPPEPTYEQYF. For the CDR3, the DNA is TGCAGCCCTCCGGAGCCTACCTACGAGCAGTACTTC.

V usage is TRBV27 and J usage is TRBJ2-7; D perhaps matches TRBD1 (6 bases). Trimming shortened V by 8 bases and J by 0 bases, and 20 bases separated the two germline ends. This CDR3 comprises 16 residues. The germline V gene encodes CDR1 MNHEY and CDR2 SMNVEV (reference sequence). CDR3: CASGPMGALFSYEQYF. The CDR3 region has the DNA TGTGCCAGCGGACCTATGGGGGCCCTGTTCTCCTACGAGCAGTACTTC.

V is TRBV27 and J is TRBJ2-1; 7 bases map to TRBD2. Germline trimming cut 3 bases from V and 7 bases from J; bases unmatched to any gene: 9. This CDR3 region has 15 residues. Germline V gives CDR1 MNHEY, CDR2 SMNVEV (reference sequence). The CDR3 protein is CASSFGLETMNEQFF. The CDR3 nucleotides are TGTGCCAGCAGTTTTGGACTAGAAACTATGAATGAGCAGTTCTTC.

V gene TRBV29-1 combines with J gene TRBJ2-7; D is perhaps TRBD1 or TRBD2 (6 bases each). The germline V gene encodes CDR1 SQVTM and CDR2 ANQGSEA. This CDR3 is built from 15 residues. The V and J ends lost 1 base and 4 bases respectively, with 17 bases between them. The CDR3 protein is CSVEGGGGGIYEQYF. CDR3 bases: TGCAGCGTTGAAGGAGGAGGGGGTGGGATATACGAGCAGTACTTC.

The V gene is TRBV11-1, the J gene TRBJ2-3; 7 bases match TRBD1. V shed 1 base and J 6 bases; nucleotides not matched to a gene: 7. CDR3 length: 15 residues. The V gene's germline CDR1 is SGHAT and CDR2 FQDESV (reference sequence). CDR3 sequence: CASSLGGGLGDTQYF. In nucleotides, the CDR3 is TGTGCCAGCAGCTTAGGAGGGGGCCTCGGGGATACGCAGTATTTT.

The chain is built from TRBV15 and TRBJ2-4, with D possibly being TRBD1 (5 bases). CDR3 length: 15 residues. Per germline, CDR1 LNHNV and CDR2 YYDKDF (reference sequence). The germline V and J ends were trimmed by 2 bases and 8 bases, with 16 bases remaining between them. CDR3 nucleotides: TGTGCCACCAGCAGATTGGCCCAAGGGGCGGACATTCAGTACTTC. Protein sequence: CATSRLAQGADIQYF.

This clonotype was counted once. This chain links TRBV4-1 with TRBJ1-6; TRBD1 matches 12 bases. Germline V gene data show CDR1 as MGHRA and CDR2 as YSYEKL. V shed 2 bases, J shed 8 bases, and the junction held 1 base outside the gene matches. The CDR3 is made up of 15 amino acids. The CDR3 loop is CASSQRDRGHSPLHF. The CDR3 DNA follows: TGCGCCAGCAGCCAACGGGACAGGGGGCATTCACCCCTCCACTTT.

This clonotype was detected only once. The genes are TRBV29-1 and TRBJ2-5; tentative D call: TRBD2 (5 bases). CDR1 is SQVTM, CDR2 ANQGSEA, per germline. The germline V and J ends were trimmed by 7 bases and 11 bases, with 23 bases remaining between them. The CDR3 runs 13 residues. CDR3 sequence (DNA): TGCAGCGCCGGGCGGGCAGCCACCTACGGGCAGTACTTC. Translating gives CSAGRAATYGQYF. Full variable domain (outside the CDR3, taken from reference TRBV29-1 and TRBJ2-5): SAVISQKPSRDICQRGTSLTIQCQVDSQVTMMFWYRQQPGQSLTLIATANQGSEATYESGFVIDKFPISRPNLTFSTLTVSNMSPEDSSIYLCSAGRAATYGQYFGPGTRLLVL.

V and J are TRBV25-1 and TRBJ2-2, with D uncertain. The V end lost 7 bases, the J end lost 3 bases, and 12 bases lay between the germline ends. The CDR3 length is 14 residues. CDR1 MGHDK and CDR2 SYGVNS come from the germline V gene. CDR3 amino acids: CASNRIGDTGELFF. The CDR3, as DNA: TGTGCCAGCAATAGGATAGGAGACACCGGGGAGCTGTTTTTT.

This clonotype has more than one count but fewer than ten. The V and J genes are TRBV7-2 and TRBJ2-1; TRBD2 aligns across 9 bases. There are 16 residues in the CDR3. Trimming cost V 1 base and J 5 bases; bases outside gene matches: 6. The V gene's germline CDR1 is SGHTA and CDR2 FQGNSA. This CDR3 reads CASSLDWTSVHNEQFF. The CDR3 bases are TGTGCCAGCAGCTTAGATTGGACTAGCGTACACAATGAGCAGTTCTTC.

V and J are TRBV27 and TRBJ2-1; D gene uncertain. Per the germline V gene, CDR1 is MNHEY and CDR2 is SMNVEV (reference sequence). Trimming left V 10 bases short and J 7 bases short, with 11 bases between. This CDR3 comprises 11 residues. DNA for the CDR3: TGTGCCATCCAAGGAGCTAATGAGCAGTTCTTC. It encodes CAIQGANEQFF.

This clonotype was detected once. The chain employs TRBV9 and TRBJ2-6, with 8 bases aligning to TRBD2. CDR3 length: 19 residues. The junction had 14 bases not matched to a gene; V was cut back by 4 bases and J by 2 bases. The germline V gene has CDR1 SGDLS and CDR2 YYNGEE. CDR3 region: CASSPRFSGKVTGANVLTF. The DNA of the CDR3 is TGTGCCAGCAGCCCCCGTTTTAGCGGGAAGGTCACTGGGGCCAACGTCCTGACTTTC.

The CDR3 DNA follows: TGTGCTACCAAGCAAACGCCCCCAGCGGATACGCAGTATTTT. This translates into CATKQTPPADTQYF. This rearrangement joins TRBV27 to TRBJ2-3; D call uncertain. Germline CDR1 is MNHEY and CDR2 is SMNVEV (reference sequence). This CDR3 has 14 amino acids.